This T cell receptor (beta chain) was retrieved from a study of shared clonotypes between healthy human individuals (TCRdb year 2020). For the study in its entirety: The cohort included a few men and a couple of women between 18 and 49 years of age. Leukapheresis yielded between about 0.85 and 10 billion PBMCs per donor. To estimate repertoire size and how much clonotypes are shared between individuals, the study performed deep sequencing of blood TCR repertoires from roughly five healthy adults. Different laboratories and diverse techniques were used to prepare libraries and sequence TCR repertoires, to increase sequencing depth and limit assay-specific biases. Per donor, three plates each were used for CD4 naive and CD4 memory, two for CD8 naive, and one for CD8 memory.

Using the deep immunoSEQ assay, multiplex PCR amplified TCR CDR3 regions from genomic DNA. Extracted genomic DNA from each cell subset was spread evenly across all wells of several immunoSEQ 96-well plates, with each plate serving as a replicate. For sorted subsets, roughly 200 ng of genomic DNA, equivalent to around 31,000 T cell genomes, went into each replicate PCR. The purified libraries were quantified using a Qubit 3.0 fluorometer, sized with a Bioanalyzer 2100, and then quantified again using the KAPA Library Quantification kit. A separate single-read 150-cycle Illumina NextSeq 550 flow cell was used to sequence each immunoSEQ 96-well plate. The paper's data handling went like this. The immunoSEQ output contained only junctional sequences without quality scores, so filtering could not match that applied to full-length reads. Sequences were annotated with PyIR, a Python wrapper for IgBLAST v1.9, and V/J genes and CDR3 were assigned using IMGT germline references. Reads were removed for weak V/J assignments (E-value above 1e-6), missing CDR3, stop codons, out-of-frame junctions, or ambiguous translated residues. V3J clonotypes were defined as sequences sharing the same inferred V gene, J gene, and CDR3 amino acid sequence. To compute the percentage overlap between repertoires, the number of shared unique clonotypes was divided by the size of the smaller repertoire. Repertoire richness was assessed with RTK rarefaction, the Chao1 estimator, and Recon v2.1 estimates of unobserved clonotypes. Generation probabilities for all TCRbeta clonotypes obtained by the gDNA method from a handful of donors were computed using OLGA. TCRdb carries this immuneACCESS record with in-frame sequences only. Its versions omit some clonotypes, under half of them owing to an unresolved V gene in the studies checked, with the rest unexplained. That table gives V, J and clone size, and the DNA gave D and trimming. The sample table holds roughly 1 million clones, of which around four fifths were seen once. Of the sample, roughly 1.4% is held by the ten largest clones.

In the case of this clone: Its antigen is not yet known. Base-call qualities are not available, and no considerably larger clone is one nucleotide away.

The donors were healthy, HIV-negative adults who had no recently reported acute infections or vaccinations. Every donor was a Caucasian adult living in Nashville, Tennessee, USA. CD4+ T cells were enriched by magnetic negative selection, after which naive cells were positively selected on CD45RA and the negative fraction was taken as the memory subset. Blood was collected by leukapheresis, and PBMCs were isolated by Ficoll-Histopaque density gradient centrifugation and then cryopreserved in liquid nitrogen vapor phase. Purity and quantity of every magnetically sorted T cell population were checked by analytical flow cytometry. From each sorted fraction, genomic DNA was isolated and quantified by UV absorbance on a Nanodrop 2000c. What the study reported, not specific to this receptor: Naive subsets generally had larger estimated clonotype richness than memory subsets. Pairwise subsampling indicated that sequencing depth was expected to affect the degree of clonotype sharing among donors. Rarefaction of sorted-subset datasets indicated incomplete sequencing despite the large sequencing depth. Clonotypes shared by all four sorted-subset donors showed higher generation probabilities than non-shared clonotypes. Because the study included a small number of donors, the genetic and exposure-history diversity represented was limited. Sharing across several donors was observed for around 4.8% of naive CD4, 3% to 4% of naive CD8, roughly 2.4% of memory CD4, and about 0.4% of memory CD8 clonotypes. Sampling was limited to blood, and TCR repertoires in tissue likely differ from TCR repertoires in blood.

The sample was memory CD4+ T cells sorted from blood. The cell subset or site label corresponds to: CD45RA-negative fraction. The clonotype comes from a man aged 18-30 years in good health.

The sequence in DNA is TGTGCCAGCAGGCCGGGGACAGTAAAGGAGACCCAGTACTTC. Its translation is CASRPGTVKETQYF. The chain joins TRBV6-5 to TRBJ2-5, with 7 bases matching TRBD1. From cysteine to phenylalanine, the CDR3 is 14 amino acids long. The CDR3 DNA has 42 bases and is translated from base 1. CDR1 is given as MNHEY and CDR2 as SVGAGI, both from the germline V gene. Germline trimming amounts to 6 bases on V and 5 bases on J, with 9 as the count of junction bases outside the gene matches.